This entry concerns a single TCR beta chain. Its antigen is not identified. This sample was included in a study of beta chain features in type 1 diabetes. General study findings and limits: The study found moderately but significantly shorter TCRB CDR3s in all four CD4+ subsets of Type 1 diabetes patients. In patients and controls equally, PCR might favor templates that are shorter. Reads derived from cDNA could over-represent cells showing high TCR expression.

Germline CDR1 reads SGDLS; CDR2 reads YYNGEE. With 0 bases clipped from V and 1 base from J, the junction kept 3 bases outside the gene matches. The CDR3 length is 15 residues. Per donor, one heparinised blood draw averaged roughly 120 mL. CD45RO/CCR7/CD25/CD127/CD95/CD27 sorting isolated CD4+ naive, central memory, regulatory and stem cell-like memory cells. The entirety of the isolated RNA underwent reverse transcription, so expressed TCRB transcripts were sequenced. Clones were sequenced by immunoSEQ multiplex PCR, and TCRdb holds only the in-frame ones, with some missing. The table records around 250,000 clones, around 13% of them present only once.

This receptor was obtained from a young man with type 1 diabetes. The V gene is TRBV9, the J gene TRBJ2-5; 7 bases map to TRBD1. The sample comprised naive CD4+ T cells from blood. The CDR3 loop is CASSVVPGGQETQYF. The CDR3 DNA is TGTGCCAGCAGCGTAGTTCCAGGGGGCCAAGAGACCCAGTACTTC.